One T cell receptor (beta chain) is described in this entry. This entry is derived from a study of blood T cells in healthy people across ages. Together with a sample-barcoded 5' primer, a J-beta primer mix was included in a second PCR lasting about 7 to 11 cycles. With 12 random nucleotides, a template-switch adaptor tagged each individual cDNA molecule. TCRdb re-called the 5' RACE reads with MiXCR, one entry per CDR3 protein. Of 870,000 or so distinct CDR3 sequences detected, about 28% appear once; the ten largest clones hold around a sixth. CDR3 length: 15 amino acids. CDR1 and CDR2 (germline): MNHEY, SVGEGT. Germline trimming cut 4 bases from V and 7 bases from J; bases unmatched to any gene: 13.

The TCR was taken from a woman at least 80 years old in good health. The chain is built from TRBV6-2 or TRBV6-3 and TRBJ2-7; 7 bases agree with TRBD1. Input material: blood. The CDR3 DNA follows: TGTGCCAGCAGTTTCGCCGACAGGGTTTTAAATGAGCAGTACTTC. This translates into CASSFADRVLNEQYF.